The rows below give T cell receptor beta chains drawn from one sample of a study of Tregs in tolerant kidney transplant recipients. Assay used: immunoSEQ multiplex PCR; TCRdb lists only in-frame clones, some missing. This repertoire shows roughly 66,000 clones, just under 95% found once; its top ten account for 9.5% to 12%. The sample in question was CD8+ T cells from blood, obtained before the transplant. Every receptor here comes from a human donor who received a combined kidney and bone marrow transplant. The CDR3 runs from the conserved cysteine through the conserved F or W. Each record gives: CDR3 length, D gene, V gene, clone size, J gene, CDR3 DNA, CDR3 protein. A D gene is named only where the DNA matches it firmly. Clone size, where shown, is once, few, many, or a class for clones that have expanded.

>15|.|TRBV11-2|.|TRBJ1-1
TGTGCCAGCAGCTTACTGACAGGCCTAGACACTGAAGCTTTCTTT
CASSLLTGLDTEAFF
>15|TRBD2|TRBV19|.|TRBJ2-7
TGTGCCAGTAGTGCTGGACTAGCGGGATTATACGAGCAGTACTTC
CASSAGLAGLYEQYF
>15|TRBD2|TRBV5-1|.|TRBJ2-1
TGCGCCAGCAGCTTGAGTTATGGGGGAGGGAATGAGCAGTTCTTC
CASSLSYGGGNEQFF
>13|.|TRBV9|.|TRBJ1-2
TGTGCCAGCAGCCCCCAGGGGAAGTATGGCTACACCTTC
CASSPQGKYGYTF
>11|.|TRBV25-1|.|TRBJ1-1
TGTGCCAGCAGTGTGGCGGAGGAAGCTTTCTTT
CASSVAEEAFF
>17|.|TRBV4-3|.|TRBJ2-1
TGCGCCAGCAGCCAAGTTCGCGGAGGTCTGTTCTACAATGAGCAGTTCTTC
CASSQVRGGLFYNEQFF
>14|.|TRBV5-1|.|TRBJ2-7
TGCGCCAGCAGCTTGGAGCGGGTCTGGTACGAGCAGTACTTC
CASSLERVWYEQYF
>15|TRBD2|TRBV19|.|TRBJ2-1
TGTGCCAGTAGCGGGACTAGCGGGAGAGGAAATGAGCAGTTCTTC
CASSGTSGRGNEQFF
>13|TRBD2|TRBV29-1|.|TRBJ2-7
TGCAGCGCTTTCGGGACTAGCTGGGACGAGCAGTACTTC
CSAFGTSWDEQYF
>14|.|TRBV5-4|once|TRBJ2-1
TGTGCCAGCAGCTTTAAACAGGGATGGAATGAGCAGTTCTTC
CASSFKQGWNEQFF
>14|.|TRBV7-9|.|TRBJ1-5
TGTGCCAGCAGCTTGGGAGAGGGCTCTCAGCCCCAGCATTTT
CASSLGEGSQPQHF
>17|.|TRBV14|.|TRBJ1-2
TGTGCCAGCAGAATTCCGCGGGGAGGGGATCCTAACTATGGCTACACCTTC
CASRIPRGGDPNYGYTF
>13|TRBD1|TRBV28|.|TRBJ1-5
TGTGCCAGCAGTTGGGGACAGGGACAGCCCCAGCATTTT
CASSWGQGQPQHF
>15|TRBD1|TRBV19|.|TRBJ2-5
TGTGCCAGTAGTAGGGACAGGGAGGGCGAGGAGACCCAGTACTTC
CASSRDREGEETQYF
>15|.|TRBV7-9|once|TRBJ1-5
TGTGCCAGCAGCTTATCGGGACTGGTAAATCAGCCCCAGCATTTT
CASSLSGLVNQPQHF
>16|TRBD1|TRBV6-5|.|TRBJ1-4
TGTGCCAGCAGTTATACAGGGGAAGGAACTAATGAAAAACTGTTTTTT
CASSYTGEGTNEKLFF